This TCR beta chain was recovered during a study of radiotherapy plus CTLA-4 blockade in lung cancer. As for the study in general: Objective response rate was around 20%; disease control rate, about 28%. Points from the study as a whole: The study found tumor-derived TCR clones expanded in blood after radiotherapy plus ipilimumab.

TCRdb's copy holds only in-frame clones and misses some; the assay was immunoSEQ multiplex PCR. The repertoire consists of more than 30,000 clones, with approximately 70% occurring once and the leading ten covering more than 3.5%. This clone was counted once. Its antigen remains unidentified. Per germline, CDR1 WNHNN and CDR2 SYGVQD (reference sequence). V gave up 10 bases and J gave up 7 bases; unmatched junction bases: 11. The CDR3 extends over 14 amino acids. The study gave focal radiation plus ipilimumab CTLA-4 blockade to patients with chemo-refractory metastatic non-small-cell lung cancer. The rearrangement joins TRBV10-1 to TRBJ2-1; 9 positions agree with TRBD2. Specimen: peripheral blood, collected from a patient treated with radiotherapy plus ipilimumab. The receptor was derived from a human donor with non-small cell lung cancer who had stable disease on radiotherapy plus ipilimumab. The CDR3 nucleotides are TGCGCCACAACCGGGACTAGCACGGGGAATGAGCAGTTCTTC. Protein: CATTGTSTGNEQFF.